A single sample gave rise to the 9 T cell receptor beta chains below, sequenced in a study of T cell repertoires in cytomegalovirus infection (dated by TCRdb to about 2019). The instrument given in TCRdb is Illumina HiSeq 1500. TCRdb reprocessing: public reads trimmed at Q25 with fastp, clones called with MiXCR, in-frame beta chains kept. Identical CDR3 protein sequences are pooled into one entry, listed with their most common genes and DNA. In this sample the table shows 450,000 to 650,000 distinct CDR3 sequences, less than 30% of which occur a single time. Under 15% of the sample is taken by the ten largest. Sequencing was done on a sample of PBMCs. These receptors all come from a human donor in good health (CMV status not recorded). Some clones in this sample may be carry-over from other donors' samples.

This rearrangement joins TRBV27 to TRBJ2-7; 8 bases fit TRBD2. Germline values: CDR1 MNHEY, CDR2 SMNVEV (reference sequence). The CDR3 sequence is 16 residues long. The ends lost 2 bases at V and 2 bases at J; junction bases unmatched: 8. For the CDR3, the DNA is TGTGCCAGCAGTTTAGGACTGCTAGCGGGTCCCTACGAGCAGTACTTC. Translating gives CASSLGLLAGPYEQYF.

The chain recombines TRBV5-6 with TRBJ1-6; TRBD1 matches at 10 bases. Germline CDR1 and CDR2: SGHDT and YYEEEE. V trimming: 4 bases; J trimming: 8 bases; junction bases outside the gene matches: 3. This CDR3 has 14 residues. The CDR3 bases are TGTGCCAGCAGCGGAGGGACAGGGGATTCACCCCTCCACTTT. This translates into CASSGGTGDSPLHF.

This clonotype was seen more than once but under ten times. The CDR3 coding sequence is TGTGCCAGCAGTGAAGCGCTGGGAGATACGCAGTATTTT. Protein product: CASSEALGDTQYF. The genes are TRBV6-1 and TRBJ2-3; D ambiguous. Trimming took 0 bases from V and 5 from J, leaving 6 bases between them. The CDR3 spans 13 residues. Germline V gene data show CDR1 as MNHNS and CDR2 as SASEGT.

This clonotype was picked up many times. The V call is TRBV7-2, the J call TRBJ2-7; D ambiguous. The CDR3 runs 14 residues. V was clipped by 5 bases and J by 4 bases, with 15 bases between them. Germline V gene data show CDR1 as SGHTA and CDR2 as FQGNSA. The CDR3 DNA follows: TGTGCCAGCAGCCCAGTGCAGGTGAAATACGAGCAGTACTTC. It yields the protein CASSPVQVKYEQYF.

The chain employs TRBV7-6 and TRBJ1-5; 7 positions match TRBD1. CDR1 and CDR2 (germline): SGHVS, FNYEAQ. Trimming took 3 bases from V and 6 from J; bases not matched to a gene: 20. This CDR3 is 19 amino acids long. CDR3 in amino acids: CASSFNSTGTTRLCQPQHF. CDR3 nucleotide sequence: TGTGCCAGCAGCTTTAATTCGACAGGGACCACTCGGTTGTGTCAGCCCCAGCATTTT.

The chain has TRBV5-1 and TRBJ1-6; tentative D call: TRBD1 (5 bases). CDR1 and CDR2 (germline): SGHRS, YFSETQ. The CDR3 is 14 residues long. Trimming left V 6 bases short and J 9 bases short, with 16 bases between. The CDR3 nucleotides are TGCGCCAGCACCCCCGCAGGGTTAACTTCACCCCTCCACTTT. It translates to CASTPAGLTSPLHF.

This clonotype was detected only a few times. The chain carries TRBV7-6 and TRBJ2-1; no definite D call. Trimming took 3 bases from V and 0 from J, leaving 9 bases between them. CDR1 is SGHVS, CDR2 FNYEAQ, per germline. The CDR3 consists of 15 residues. The CDR3 region is CASSFTVNSYNEQFF. DNA for the CDR3: TGTGCCAGCAGCTTCACGGTTAACTCCTACAATGAGCAGTTCTTC.

This clonotype was recorded at least ten times. This rearrangement joins TRBV27 to TRBJ2-1; D might be TRBD1 or TRBD2, each matching 5 bases. The ends were cut back, 5 bases at V and 0 bases at J, with 14 bases in the middle. Per germline, CDR1 MNHEY and CDR2 SMNVEV (reference sequence). The CDR3 covers 16 residues. The CDR3 is CASSTRDGSSYNEQFF. DNA of the CDR3: TGTGCCAGCAGTACCCGGGACGGTAGCTCCTACAATGAGCAGTTCTTC.

This clonotype was detected a few times. The J gene is TRBJ2-1, the V gene TRBV5-1, with 9 bases lining up with TRBD2. The length of the CDR3 is 16 residues. The V and J ends lost 1 base and 7 bases, in that order; junction bases with no gene match: 9. Germline V CDR1 and CDR2: SGHRS, YFSETQ. CDR3 DNA sequence: TGCGCCAGCAGCTTGAGTCAGGGACTAGCAAGAAATGAGCAGTTCTTC. It yields the protein CASSLSQGLARNEQFF.